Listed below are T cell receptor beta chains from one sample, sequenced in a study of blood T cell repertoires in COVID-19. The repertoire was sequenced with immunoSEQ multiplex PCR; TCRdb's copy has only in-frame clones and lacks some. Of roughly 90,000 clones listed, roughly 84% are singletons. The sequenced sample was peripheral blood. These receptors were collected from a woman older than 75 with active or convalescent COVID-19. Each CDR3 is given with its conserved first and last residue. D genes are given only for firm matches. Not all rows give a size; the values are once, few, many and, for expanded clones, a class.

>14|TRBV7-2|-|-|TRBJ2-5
TGTGCCAGCAGCTTCCAGCTGGGGCCAGAGACCCAGTACTTC
CASSFQLGPETQYF
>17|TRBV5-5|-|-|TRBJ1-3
TGTGCCAGCAGCCTCCGGGCGGCGTGGGGCGCTGGAAACACCATATATTTT
CASSLRAAWGAGNTIYF
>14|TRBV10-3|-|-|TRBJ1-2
TGTGCCATCAGTGAGTCCCAGGGGATGGGTGGCTACACCTTC
CAISESQGMGGYTF
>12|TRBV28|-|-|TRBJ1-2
TGTGCCAGCAGCGCCCATAGCTATGGCTACACCTTC
CASSAHSYGYTF
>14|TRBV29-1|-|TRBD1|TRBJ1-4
TGCAGCGTGAAAGAACAGGGGAGTAATGAAAAACTGTTTTTT
CSVKEQGSNEKLFF
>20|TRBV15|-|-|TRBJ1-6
TGTGCCACCAGCAGAGATTTCCGAACAGGGTTAGTGGGGCTTAATTCACCCCTCCACTTT
CATSRDFRTGLVGLNSPLHF
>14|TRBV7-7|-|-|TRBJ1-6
TGTGCTAGCAGCTTAATGGGGCCTAATTCACCCCTCCACTTT
CASSLMGPNSPLHF
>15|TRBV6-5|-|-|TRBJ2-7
TGTGCCAGCAGTTACAGGGCGGGGCTATCCTACGAGCAGTACTTC
CASSYRAGLSYEQYF
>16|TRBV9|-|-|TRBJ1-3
TGTGCCAGCAGCGCCCCTTGGGGCAGACCCGGAAACACCATATATTTT
CASSAPWGRPGNTIYF
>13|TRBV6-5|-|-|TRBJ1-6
TGTGCCAGCAGCCAGGGAAATAATTCACCCCTCCACTTT
CASSQGNNSPLHF
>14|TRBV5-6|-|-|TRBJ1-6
TGTGCCAGCAGCCGGATAGGGGCGGATTCACCCCTCCACTTT
CASSRIGADSPLHF
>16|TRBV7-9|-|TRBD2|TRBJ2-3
TGTGCCAGCAGCCGCATGGGACTAGCGGGGGCAGATACGCAGTATTTT
CASSRMGLAGADTQYF
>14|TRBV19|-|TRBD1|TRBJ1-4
TGTGCCAGTATGGGGACAGGGGGTACTGAAAAACTGTTTTTT
CASMGTGGTEKLFF
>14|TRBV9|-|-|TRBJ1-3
TGTGCCAGCAGCCTCACCGGAGGGGGAAACACCATATATTTT
CASSLTGGGNTIYF
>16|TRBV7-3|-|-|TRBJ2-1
TGTGCCAGCAGCTCCCCCTTAGCGGACTCCTACAATGAGCAGTTCTTC
CASSSPLADSYNEQFF
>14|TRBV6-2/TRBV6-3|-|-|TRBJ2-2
TGTGCCAGCAGTTACTCGGGCAGGGCCGGGGAGCTGTTTTTT
CASSYSGRAGELFF
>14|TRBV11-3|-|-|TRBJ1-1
TGTGCCAGCAGCTTAACGGGAGGAAACACTGAAGCTTTCTTT
CASSLTGGNTEAFF
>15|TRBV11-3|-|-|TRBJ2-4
TGTGCCAGTTCCGGGGGTGCCCTAGCCAAAAACATTCAGTACTTC
CASSGGALAKNIQYF
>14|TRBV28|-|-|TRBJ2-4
TGTGCCATCGCCAGGGGGGAGGCCAAAAACATTCAGTACTTC
CAIARGEAKNIQYF
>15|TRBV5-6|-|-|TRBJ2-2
TGTGCCAGCAGCTTGGAGGACAGCTTCACCGGGGAGCTGTTTTTT
CASSLEDSFTGELFF
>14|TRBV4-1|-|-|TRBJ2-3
TGCGCCAGCAGCCAAGGTTCTAGCGCAGATACGCAGTATTTT
CASSQGSSADTQYF
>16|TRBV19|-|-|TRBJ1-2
TGTGCCAGTAGTCTCGATTCGCAGAGAGGGGGCTATGGCTACACCTTC
CASSLDSQRGGYGYTF
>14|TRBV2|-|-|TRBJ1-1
TGTGCCAGCAAGATTACAGGGACGAACACTGAAGCTTTCTTT
CASKITGTNTEAFF
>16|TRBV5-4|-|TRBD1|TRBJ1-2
TGTGCCAGCAGCCAAAGGCAGGGGGCAGTAGACTATGGCTACACCTTC
CASSQRQGAVDYGYTF
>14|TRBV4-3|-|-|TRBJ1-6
TGCGCCAGCAGCCAGAGGGGGTTCGGTTCACCCCTCCACTTT
CASSQRGFGSPLHF
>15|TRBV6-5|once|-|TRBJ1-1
TGTGCCAGCAGTCCCCGGATAGGGGGGAACACTGAAGCTTTCTTT
CASSPRIGGNTEAFF
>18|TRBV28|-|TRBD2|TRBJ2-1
TGTGCCAGCACTCCTGCGGGGGGGACTAGCGGCCTATACAATGAGCAGTTCTTC
CASTPAGGTSGLYNEQFF
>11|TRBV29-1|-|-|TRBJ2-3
TGCAGCGTCCAAGTCGGGGATACGCAGTATTTT
CSVQVGDTQYF
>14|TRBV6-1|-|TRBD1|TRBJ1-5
TGTGCCAGCAGCCCCCAGGGGGGTTATTTGGCCCAGCATTTT
CASSPQGGYLAQHF
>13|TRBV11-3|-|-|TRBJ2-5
TGTGCCAGCAGCCCGGGTCCACAAGAGACCCAGTACTTC
CASSPGPQETQYF
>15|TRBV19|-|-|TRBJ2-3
TGTGCCAGTAGTGCAAAACGGGGAGGCACAGATACGCAGTATTTT
CASSAKRGGTDTQYF
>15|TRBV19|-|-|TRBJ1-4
TGTGCCAGTAGTCTTACAGGGCAAACTAATGAAAAACTGTTTTTT
CASSLTGQTNEKLFF
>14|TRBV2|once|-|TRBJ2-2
TGTGCCAGCAGCGCGGACAGATTCACCGGGGAGCTGTTTTTT
CASSADRFTGELFF
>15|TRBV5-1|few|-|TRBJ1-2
TGCGCCAGCAAGGAGCAGGGGTTCTCTAACTATGGCTACACCTTC
CASKEQGFSNYGYTF
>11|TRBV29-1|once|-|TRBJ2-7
TGCAGCGTTTGGCTGGGGGCCGAGCAGTACTTC
CSVWLGAEQYF
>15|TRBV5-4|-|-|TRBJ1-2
TGTGCCAGCAGCTTGGTGGTCGGTCCGCAGGCAGGCTACACCTTC
CASSLVVGPQAGYTF
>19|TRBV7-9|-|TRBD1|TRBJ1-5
TGTGCCAGCAGCTTTGCCGGGACAGGGCAATTGTCCTTCAATCAGCCCCAGCATTTT
CASSFAGTGQLSFNQPQHF
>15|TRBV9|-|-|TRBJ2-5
TGTGCCAGCAGCGTAGATGAGGCCCCCGGGGAGACCCAGTACTTC
CASSVDEAPGETQYF
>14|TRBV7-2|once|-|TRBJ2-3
TGTGCCAGCAGCTTAGATCGCGCCACAGATACGCAGTATTTT
CASSLDRATDTQYF
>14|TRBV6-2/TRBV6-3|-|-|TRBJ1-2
TGTGCCAGCAGTTACTATCGGGGGAGGTATGGCTACACCTTC
CASSYYRGRYGYTF
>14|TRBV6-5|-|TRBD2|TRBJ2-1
TGTGCCAGCAACCCACTAGCGACTATCAATGAGCAGTTCTTC
CASNPLATINEQFF
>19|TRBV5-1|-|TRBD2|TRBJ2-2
TGCGCCAGCCAAGGCCCGGGGGGGACTAGCGGGAGATGGACCGGGGAGCTGTTTTTT
CASQGPGGTSGRWTGELFF
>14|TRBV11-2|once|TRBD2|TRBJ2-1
TGTGCCAGCAGCTTACCTAGCGGGATACATGAGCAGTTCTTC
CASSLPSGIHEQFF
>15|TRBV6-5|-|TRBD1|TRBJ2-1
TGTGCCAGCAGCCTGGGACAGGGGTCCTACAATGAGCAGTTCTTC
CASSLGQGSYNEQFF
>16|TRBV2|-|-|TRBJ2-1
TGTGCCAGCAGTGAAGTCTCCGTGAGAAGAGACAATGAGCAGTTCTTC
CASSEVSVRRDNEQFF
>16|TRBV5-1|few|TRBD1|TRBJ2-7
TGCGCCAGCCGCCTTTTTCCGGGACAGGGCGCCTACGAGCAGTACTTC
CASRLFPGQGAYEQYF
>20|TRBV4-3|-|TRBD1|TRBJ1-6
TGCGCCAGCAGCCAAGATCCCAATCGCCAGGGGGTCCGCTATAATTCACCCCTCCACTTT
CASSQDPNRQGVRYNSPLHF
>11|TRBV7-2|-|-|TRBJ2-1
TGTGCCAGCAGCTTACTCTATGAGCAGTTCTTC
CASSLLYEQFF
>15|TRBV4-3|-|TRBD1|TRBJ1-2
TGCGCCAGCAGCCTAACCCGACAGGGCAGGGATGGCTACACCTTC
CASSLTRQGRDGYTF
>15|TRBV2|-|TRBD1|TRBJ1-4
TGTGCCAGCAGGGTCGACAGGGGAACTAATGAAAAACTGTTTTTT
CASRVDRGTNEKLFF